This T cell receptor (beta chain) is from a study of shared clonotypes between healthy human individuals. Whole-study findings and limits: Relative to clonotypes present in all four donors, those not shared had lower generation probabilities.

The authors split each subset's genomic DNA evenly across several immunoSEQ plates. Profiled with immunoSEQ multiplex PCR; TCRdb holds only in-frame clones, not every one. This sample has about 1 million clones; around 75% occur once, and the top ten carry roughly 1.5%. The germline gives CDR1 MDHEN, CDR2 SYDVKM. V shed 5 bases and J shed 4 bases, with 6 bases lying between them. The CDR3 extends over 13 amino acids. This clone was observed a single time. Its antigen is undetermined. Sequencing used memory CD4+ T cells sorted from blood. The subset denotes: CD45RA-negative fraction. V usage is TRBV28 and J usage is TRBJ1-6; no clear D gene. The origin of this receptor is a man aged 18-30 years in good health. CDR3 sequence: CASSVGYNSPLHF. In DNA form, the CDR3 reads TGTGCCAGCAGTGTGGGTTATAATTCACCCCTCCACTTT.